This T cell receptor (beta chain) came from a study of molecular identifiers for immune sequencing clone quantification. The sample holds many counts of this clonotype. TCRdb fed the PCR reads into MiXCR, producing one record per CDR3 protein. This sample carries more than 550,000 distinct CDR3 sequences, over 25% of them seen once, and the ten largest clones take 0.78%. This CDR3 region has 14 residues. Trimming removed 3 bases from V and 0 bases from J, with 6 bases in between. Germline-derived CDR1 and CDR2 are SNHLY and FYNNEI. The chain has TRBV2 and TRBJ1-5; D is unclear. The sequencing sample was made of naive CD8+ T cells from blood, with Jurkat cell RNA spiked in. Subset in this sample: FACS-sorted CD8+CD4-CCR7+CD45RA+ naive T cells. The TCR was taken from a human donor in good health. Some libraries in this study had Jurkat cell RNA spiked in. This CDR3 reads CASSDGYSNQPQHF. The CDR3 DNA is TGTGCCAGCAGTGACGGCTATAGCAATCAGCCCCAGCATTTT.